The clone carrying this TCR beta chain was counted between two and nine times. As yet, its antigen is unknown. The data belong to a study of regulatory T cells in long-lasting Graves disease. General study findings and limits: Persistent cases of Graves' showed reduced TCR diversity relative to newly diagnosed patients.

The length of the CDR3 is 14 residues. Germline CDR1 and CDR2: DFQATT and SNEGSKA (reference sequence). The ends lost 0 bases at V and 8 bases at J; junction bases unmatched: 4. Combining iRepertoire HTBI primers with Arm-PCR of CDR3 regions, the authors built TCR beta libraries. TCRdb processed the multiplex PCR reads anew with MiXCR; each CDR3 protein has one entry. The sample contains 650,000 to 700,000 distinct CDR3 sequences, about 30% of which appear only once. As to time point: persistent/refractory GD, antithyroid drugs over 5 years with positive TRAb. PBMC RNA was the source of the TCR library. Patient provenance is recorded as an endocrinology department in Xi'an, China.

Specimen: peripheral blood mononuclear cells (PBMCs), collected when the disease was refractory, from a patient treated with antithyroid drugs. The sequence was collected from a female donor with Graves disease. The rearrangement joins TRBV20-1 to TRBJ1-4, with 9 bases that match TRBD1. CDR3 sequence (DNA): TGCAGTGCTAGAGATGGGACAGGGTACGAAAAACTGTTTTTT. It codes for CSARDGTGYEKLFF.